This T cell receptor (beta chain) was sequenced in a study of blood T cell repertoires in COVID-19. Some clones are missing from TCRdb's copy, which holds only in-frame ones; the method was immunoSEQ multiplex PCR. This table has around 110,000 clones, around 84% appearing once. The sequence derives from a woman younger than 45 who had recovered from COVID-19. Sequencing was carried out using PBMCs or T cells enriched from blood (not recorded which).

The CDR3: CASSIPGGLGDQPQHF. DNA of the CDR3: TGTGCCAGTAGTATCCCAGGGGGATTAGGGGATCAGCCCCAGCATTTT. The chain recombines TRBV19 with TRBJ1-5; 7 bases agree with TRBD1. V was clipped by 3 bases and J by 5 bases; unmatched bases: 10. Germline V gene sequence: CDR1 LNHDA, CDR2 SQIVND (reference sequence). This CDR3 region has 16 residues.